A single sample gave rise to the 10 T cell receptor beta chains below, sequenced in a study of T cells in tuberculosis. This table comes from immunoSEQ multiplex PCR, and its TCRdb copy is limited to in-frame clones, with some not included. The sample holds 25,000 to 35,000 clones, 95% seen once. Sequences were obtained from PBMCs. These receptor sequences come from a donor aged 10-35 years with latent tuberculosis or without tuberculosis infection.

The CDR3 bases are TGTGCCAGCAGTGACAACAGGGAGTTGGGCACTGAAGCTTTCTTT. Translation gives CASSDNRELGTEAFF. This chain connects TRBV25-1 to TRBJ1-1; possible D gene TRBD1, 6 bases. This CDR3 is 15 amino acids long. V lost 3 bases to trimming and J lost 4 bases, with 15 bases between them. CDR1 MGHDK and CDR2 SYGVNS come from the germline V gene.

This sequence joins TRBV7-9 and TRBJ2-5, with 10 bases lining up with TRBD2. Germline values: CDR1 SEHNR, CDR2 FQNEAQ (reference sequence). This CDR3 has 19 residues. V shed 2 bases and J 2 bases; nucleotides not matched to a gene: 14. CDR3 loop: CASSLRSRTSGIIQETQYF. The CDR3 DNA is TGTGCCAGCAGCTTAAGATCCAGAACTAGCGGGATAATTCAAGAGACCCAGTACTTC.

The chain uses TRBV6-1 and TRBJ2-3; maybe TRBD2 (6 bases). Germline V gene data show CDR1 as MNHNS and CDR2 as SASEGT. The ends were cut back, 3 bases at V and 0 bases at J, with 16 bases in the middle. The CDR3 contains 17 residues. The CDR3, as DNA: TGTGCCAGCAGTGAGAACGCATGGCTAGCGAGCACAGATACGCAGTATTTT. Its translation is CASSENAWLASTDTQYF.

The chain recombines TRBV28 with TRBJ2-7; weak D call: TRBD2 (7 bases). Germline V gives CDR1 MDHEN, CDR2 SYDVKM. The V end was cut by 6 bases, the J end by 5 bases, with 17 bases between. CDR3 size: 14 residues. This chain's CDR3 is CASRGGGAHHEQYF. The CDR3 DNA sequence: TGTGCCAGCAGAGGAGGGGGGGCCCACCACGAGCAGTACTTC.

V gene TRBV7-2 combines with J gene TRBJ1-2; D perhaps matches TRBD1 (6 bases). This CDR3 has 13 residues. From germline, CDR1 is SGHTA and CDR2 FQGNSA. Trimming shortened V by 3 bases and J by 8 bases, and 13 bases separated the two germline ends. This chain's CDR3 is CASSFGQRVGYTF. As DNA, the CDR3 is TGTGCCAGCAGCTTTGGACAGAGGGTAGGCTACACCTTC.

This chain uses TRBV13 with TRBJ1-2; D unclear. Germline V gene data show CDR1 as PRHDT and CDR2 as FYEKMQ (reference sequence). This CDR3 contains 14 residues. Between the trimmed V and J ends, which lost 1 base and 4 bases, there was a span of 10 bases. The DNA for the CDR3 is TGTGCCAGCAGCTTAGAAACAGACATCTATGGCTACACCTTC. It translates to CASSLETDIYGYTF.

The chain carries TRBV10-2 and TRBJ1-2; 9 nucleotides line up with TRBD1. The CDR3 has 17 amino acids. CDR1 is WSHSY, CDR2 SAAADI, per germline. V shed 4 bases and J 0 bases; nucleotides not matched to a gene: 9. The CDR3 region has the DNA TGCGCCAGCAGTGTTACGGACAGGGGTGATGCTAACTATGGCTACACCTTC. Translated: CASSVTDRGDANYGYTF.

This chain uses TRBV5-6 with TRBJ2-7, with 12 nucleotides matching TRBD2. CDR1 SGHDT and CDR2 YYEEEE come from the germline V gene. The CDR3 runs 16 residues. Trimming at V came to 0 bases and at J to 2 bases, leaving 3 bases not matched to a gene. The CDR3 region has the DNA TGTGCCAGCAGCTTGGTGACTAGCGGGGGCGCCTACGAGCAGTACTTC. Translation: CASSLVTSGGAYEQYF.

The chain is built from TRBV10-1 and TRBJ2-1; 11 bases match TRBD2. V shed 7 bases and J 9 bases; nucleotides not matched to a gene: 23. This CDR3 has 19 amino acids. The germline CDR1 and CDR2 sequences are WNHNN and SYGVQD (reference sequence). The CDR3 nucleotides are TGCGCCAGCACCCGTCCCGGGACTAGCGGTTCCCGCCCCCCCACTGAGCAGTTCTTC. This translates into CASTRPGTSGSRPPTEQFF.

The rearrangement uses TRBV6-5 and TRBJ1-3, with D possibly being TRBD1 (5 bases). The CDR3 sequence is 14 residues long. The ends were cut back, 6 bases at V and 0 bases at J, with 9 bases in the middle. The germline CDR1 and CDR2 sequences are MNHEY and SVGAGI. CDR3: CASRGQGSGNTIYF. In nucleotides, the CDR3 is TGTGCCAGCAGGGGGCAAGGCTCTGGAAACACCATATATTTT.